This T cell receptor beta chain is from a study of blood T cell repertoires in COVID-19. Study-level background: The origin of the acute and convalescent COVID-19 samples was the United States, Italy and Spain. PBMCs, B-cell-depleted T cells, or T cells provided the cDNA or gDNA that made up the material.

In the authors' workflow: Reference gene primer amplification gave nucleated cell count estimates. Sequenced by immunoSEQ multiplex PCR; TCRdb stores in-frame clones only, minus some. V and J calls and clone size come straight from that table; D and trimming were deduced from the DNA. The sample contains about 120,000 clones, about four fifths of which appear only once. Material for sequencing was peripheral blood. The TCR sequence derives from a man in his 70s with acute or convalescent COVID-19.

The CDR3 DNA sequence: TGTGCCAGCAGTTTTGAGGCCTACTATGGCTACACCTTC. Its translation is CASSFEAYYGYTF. The gene calls are TRBV12-3 or TRBV12-4 and TRBJ1-2; D ambiguous. The CDR3 sequence is 13 residues long. With 3 bases removed from V and 3 bases from J, the gap between germline ends came to 8 bases.